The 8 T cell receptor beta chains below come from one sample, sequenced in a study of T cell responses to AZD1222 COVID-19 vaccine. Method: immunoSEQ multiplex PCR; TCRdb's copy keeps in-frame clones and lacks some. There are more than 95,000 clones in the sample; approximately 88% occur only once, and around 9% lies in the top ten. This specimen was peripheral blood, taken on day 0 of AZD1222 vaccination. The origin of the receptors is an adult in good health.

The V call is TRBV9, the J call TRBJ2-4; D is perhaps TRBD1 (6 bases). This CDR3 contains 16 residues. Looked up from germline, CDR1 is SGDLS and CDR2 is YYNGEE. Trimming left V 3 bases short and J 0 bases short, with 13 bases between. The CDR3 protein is CASSEETGRAKNIQYF. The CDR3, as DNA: TGTGCCAGCAGCGAGGAGACAGGCAGAGCCAAAAACATTCAGTACTTC.

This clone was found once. CDR3 bases: TGTGCCAGTAGGAGAGGACACATGAACACTGAAGCTTTCTTT. The encoded protein is CASRRGHMNTEAFF. V and J are TRBV6-5 and TRBJ1-1, with D tentatively TRBD1 (5 bases). The CDR3 runs to 14 residues. CDR1 MNHEY and CDR2 SVGAGI come from the germline V gene. V lost 9 bases and J 0 bases, leaving 14 bases between the germline ends.

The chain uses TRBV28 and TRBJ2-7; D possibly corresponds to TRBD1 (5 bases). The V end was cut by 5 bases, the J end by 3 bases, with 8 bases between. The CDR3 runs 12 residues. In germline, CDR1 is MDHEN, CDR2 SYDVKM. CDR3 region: CASSLTGYEQYF. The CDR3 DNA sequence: TGTGCCAGCAGTCTTACAGGCTACGAGCAGTACTTC.

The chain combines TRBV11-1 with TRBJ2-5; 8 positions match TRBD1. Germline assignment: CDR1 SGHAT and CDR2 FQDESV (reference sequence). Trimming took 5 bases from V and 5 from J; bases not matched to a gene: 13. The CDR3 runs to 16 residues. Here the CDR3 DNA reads TGTGCCAGCAGCACGCGGACAGGGCGGAGGCGGGAGACCCAGTACTTC. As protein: CASSTRTGRRRETQYF.

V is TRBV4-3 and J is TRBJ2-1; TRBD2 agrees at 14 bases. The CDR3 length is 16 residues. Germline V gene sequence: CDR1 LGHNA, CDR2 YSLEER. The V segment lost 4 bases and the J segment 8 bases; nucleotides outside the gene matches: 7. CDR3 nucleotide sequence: TGCGCCAGCAGCCCCTTGGGACTAGCGGGAGATTATGAGCAGTTCTTC. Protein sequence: CASSPLGLAGDYEQFF.

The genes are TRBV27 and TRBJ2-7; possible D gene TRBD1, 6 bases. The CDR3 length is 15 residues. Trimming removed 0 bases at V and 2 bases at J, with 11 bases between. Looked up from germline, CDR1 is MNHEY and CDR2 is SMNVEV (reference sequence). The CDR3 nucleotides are TGTGCCAGCAGTTTATCGAAGACAGGTGCCTACGAGCAGTACTTC. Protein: CASSLSKTGAYEQYF.

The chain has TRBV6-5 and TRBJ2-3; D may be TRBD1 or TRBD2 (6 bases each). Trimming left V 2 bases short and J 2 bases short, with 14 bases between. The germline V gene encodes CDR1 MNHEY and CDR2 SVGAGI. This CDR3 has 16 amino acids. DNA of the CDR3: TGTGCCAGCAGTTACGGGGGGCTGGTGGACACAGATACGCAGTATTTT. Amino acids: CASSYGGLVDTDTQYF.

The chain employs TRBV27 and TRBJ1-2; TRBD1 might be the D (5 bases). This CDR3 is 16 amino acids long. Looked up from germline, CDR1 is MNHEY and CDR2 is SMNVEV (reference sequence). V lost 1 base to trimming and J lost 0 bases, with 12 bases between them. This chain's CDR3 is CASSLLGDRSNYGYTF. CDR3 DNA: TGTGCCAGCAGTTTATTGGGGGACCGCTCTAACTATGGCTACACCTTC.